These T cell receptor beta chains were read from a single sample in a study of shared clonotypes between healthy human individuals. The data were produced by immunoSEQ multiplex PCR, yet TCRdb's version contains in-frame clones alone and is incomplete. The sample includes around 340,000 clones, around 70% of them seen just once. The sequenced material came from memory CD4+ T cells sorted from blood. Every receptor here comes from a young man in good health. Each CDR3 is given with its conserved first and last residue. Each record gives: V gene, CDR3 length, clone size, D gene, J gene, CDR3 DNA, CDR3 protein. D genes are given only for firm matches. Size values are once, few and many counts, or a class for expanded clones, and some rows have none.

>TRBV5-1|14|few|NA|TRBJ2-7
TGCGCCAGCAGCTTGAATCCAGGGGGGGACGAGCAGTACTTC
CASSLNPGGDEQYF
>TRBV7-9|14|NA|NA|TRBJ1-1
TGTGCCAGCAGCGTAGACACCCGGAACACTGAAGCTTTCTTT
CASSVDTRNTEAFF
>TRBV28|15|NA|NA|TRBJ2-7
TGTGCCAGCAGCTTAAGAAGACTTCTCCTCTACGAGCAGTACTTC
CASSLRRLLLYEQYF
>TRBV29-1|15|few|TRBD2|TRBJ2-1
TGCAGCGTGATGGGCCGGACTAGCGGGAGCGATGAGCAGTTCTTC
CSVMGRTSGSDEQFF
>TRBV6-1|17|once|NA|TRBJ2-3
TGTGCCAGCAGTGGGTTGGGGGACCTACTTCGCACAGATACGCAGTATTTT
CASSGLGDLLRTDTQYF
>TRBV7-9|16|few|TRBD1|TRBJ1-1
TGTGCCAGCAGCTATTCCTCCCCAGGGGGAGGCACTGAAGCTTTCTTT
CASSYSSPGGGTEAFF
>TRBV4-1|22|NA|TRBD1|TRBJ2-6
TGCGCCAGCAGCCAGGCCGGGACAGGGGGACTCGCGGGAGTACCGGGGGCCAACGTCCTGACTTTC
CASSQAGTGGLAGVPGANVLTF
>TRBV4-3|17|NA|NA|TRBJ2-7
TGCGCCAGCAGCCAGGCTCTGTCGGGCCTGGGGGCCTACGAGCAGTACTTC
CASSQALSGLGAYEQYF
>TRBV30|14|NA|NA|TRBJ2-7
TGTGCCTGGAGTCCCTCGGTCAGGGGGGGCGAGCAGTACTTC
CAWSPSVRGGEQYF
>TRBV18|15|NA|TRBD2|TRBJ2-2
TGTGCCAGCTCAATTAGCGGGAAGGCCACCGGGGAGCTGTTTTTT
CASSISGKATGELFF
>TRBV7-3|15|NA|TRBD2|TRBJ2-1
TGTGCCAGCAGCTTAATGCCAGCGGGATCCAATGAGCAGTTCTTC
CASSLMPAGSNEQFF
>TRBV19|18|NA|TRBD1|TRBJ2-6
TGTGCCAGTAGTATGGAAGGGGGCGTTTTCGCTGGGGCCAACGTCCTGACTTTC
CASSMEGGVFAGANVLTF
>TRBV5-6|17|NA|TRBD1|TRBJ1-1
TGTGCCAGCAGCTTGGGGGTTCCCGGGACAGGGTGGACTGAAGCTTTCTTT
CASSLGVPGTGWTEAFF
>TRBV30|13|NA|TRBD1|TRBJ2-7
TGTGCCTGGAGTGTCGGACAGGGGACCGAGCAGTACTTC
CAWSVGQGTEQYF
>TRBV6-5|14|NA|NA|TRBJ2-5
TGTGCCAGCAGTTACGCTAGGGGCCAAGAGACCCAGTACTTC
CASSYARGQETQYF
>TRBV30|14|NA|TRBD1|TRBJ2-3
TGTGCCTGCTCGTGGACAGGGAGCACAGATACGCAGTATTTT
CACSWTGSTDTQYF
>TRBV9|14|NA|NA|TRBJ1-2
TGTGCCAGCAGCGTAGACCCCATCTCCTATGGCTACACCTTC
CASSVDPISYGYTF
>TRBV5-1|15|few|NA|TRBJ2-2
TGCGCCAGCAGCTTGTCTTTTCCGGACACCGGGGAGCTGTTTTTT
CASSLSFPDTGELFF
>TRBV6-1|13|NA|NA|TRBJ1-2
TGTGCCAGCAACGGGATACTTAACTATGGCTACACCTTC
CASNGILNYGYTF
>TRBV28|13|NA|TRBD1|TRBJ1-4
TGTGCCAGCGCCCTACAGGGGTCTGAAAAACTGTTTTTT
CASALQGSEKLFF
>TRBV5-1|20|NA|TRBD1|TRBJ2-3
TGCGCCAGCAGATCTCCGGCCGCAATACTTACGGGACAGTCCGCAGATACGCAGTATTTT
CASRSPAAILTGQSADTQYF
>TRBV30|16|NA|NA|TRBJ2-3
TGTGCCTGGAGCGTTGGCGATACAGGGAGCACAGATACGCAGTATTTT
CAWSVGDTGSTDTQYF
>TRBV14|14|few|TRBD2|TRBJ2-7
TGTGCCAGCAGCCTGATAGGGAGGGCTGCAGAGCAGTACTTC
CASSLIGRAAEQYF
>TRBV14|15|NA|TRBD2|TRBJ2-3
TGTGCCAGCAGCCAAGGGTCGGGAGGGCCAGATACGCAGTATTTT
CASSQGSGGPDTQYF
>TRBV6-1|14|once|NA|TRBJ1-5
TGTGCCAGCGCCGACAAAAATAGCAATCAGCCCCAGCATTTT
CASADKNSNQPQHF
>TRBV6-6|16|NA|TRBD2|TRBJ2-7
TGTGCCAGCAGCTTAGGGCTTACTAGCGGGGGCTACGAGCAGTACTTC
CASSLGLTSGGYEQYF
>TRBV28|16|NA|TRBD1|TRBJ1-1
TGTGCCAGCAGTTTACCCTGGACAGGGGTGCTCACTGAAGCTTTCTTT
CASSLPWTGVLTEAFF
>TRBV2|14|NA|TRBD2|TRBJ2-1
TGTGCCAGCAGTTCTACTAGCGACTACAATGAGCAGTTCTTC
CASSSTSDYNEQFF
>TRBV12-5|14|NA|TRBD1|TRBJ2-1
TGTGCTAGTGCCCCGGGACAGGCCTACAATGAGCAGTTCTTC
CASAPGQAYNEQFF